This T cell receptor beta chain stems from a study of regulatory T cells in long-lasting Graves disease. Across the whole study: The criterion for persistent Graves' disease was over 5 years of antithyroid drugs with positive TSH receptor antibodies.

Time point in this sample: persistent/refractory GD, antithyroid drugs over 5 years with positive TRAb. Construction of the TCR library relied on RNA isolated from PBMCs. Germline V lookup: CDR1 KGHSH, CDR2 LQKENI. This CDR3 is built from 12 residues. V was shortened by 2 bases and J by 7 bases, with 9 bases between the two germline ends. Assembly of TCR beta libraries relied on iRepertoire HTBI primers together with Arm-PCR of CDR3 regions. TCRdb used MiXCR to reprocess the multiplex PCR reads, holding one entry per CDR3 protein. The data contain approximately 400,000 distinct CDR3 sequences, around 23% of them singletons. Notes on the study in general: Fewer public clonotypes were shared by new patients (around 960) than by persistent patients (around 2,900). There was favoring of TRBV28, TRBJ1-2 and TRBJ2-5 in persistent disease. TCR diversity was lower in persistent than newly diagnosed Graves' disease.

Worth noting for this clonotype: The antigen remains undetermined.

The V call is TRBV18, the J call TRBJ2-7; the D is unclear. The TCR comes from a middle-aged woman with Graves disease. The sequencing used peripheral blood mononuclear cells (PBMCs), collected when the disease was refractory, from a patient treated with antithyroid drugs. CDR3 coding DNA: TGTGCCAGCTCACCATTCTTAGGGGAGCAGTACTTC. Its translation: CASSPFLGEQYF.